This TCR beta chain is drawn from a study of shared clonotypes between healthy human individuals. Study observations and caveats: Non-shared clonotypes had lower generation probabilities than clonotypes shared by all four sorted-subset donors. Large depth notwithstanding, sorted-subset sequencing proved incomplete by rarefaction. Sequencing depth was a factor that was expected to affect clonotype sharing among donors. Clonotypes that were shared across a few donors made up about 5.1% of naive CD4 clonotypes.

Trimming left V 0 bases short and J 2 bases short, with 1 base between. This CDR3 spans 12 amino acids. Per the germline V gene, CDR1 is GTSNPN and CDR2 is SVGIG (reference sequence). As regards this clone: Antigen specificity is unknown. In the same sample, other DNA sequences code for this CDR3.

Generated by immunoSEQ multiplex PCR, the TCRdb table keeps only in-frame clones and is missing some. The sample includes some 1.1 million clones, roughly 80% of them seen just once. The TCR sequence derives from a young man in good health. Some clones in this sample may be carry-over from other donors' samples. Sequencing was done on a sample of memory CD4+ T cells from PBMCs. Subset: CD45RA-negative fraction. V usage is TRBV30 and J usage is TRBJ1-4; D unclear. CDR3 nucleotide sequence: TGTGCCTGGAGTGTGACTAATGAAAAACTGTTTTTT. Protein product: CAWSVTNEKLFF.